The clone carrying this TCR beta chain has just one count. Antigen: not known. The table came from immunoSEQ multiplex PCR; TCRdb's copy has only in-frame clones and leaves some out. The data hold 150,000 or so clones, with approximately 86% observed a single time. This sample is drawn from a study of cytomegalovirus exposure and HLA in healthy donors. Germline V gene lookup returns CDR1 MNHEY and CDR2 SVGAGI. Trimming removed 7 bases at V and 5 bases at J, with 17 bases between. This CDR3 comprises 14 residues. Study results and caveats: First-cohort TCR clusters tended to co-occur in the roughly 130 validation repertoires, a later analysis found.

The chain carries TRBV6-5 and TRBJ2-5; perhaps TRBD2 as D (5 bases). This clonotype originated in a man between 18 and 29 years old in good health and CMV-seropositive. What was sequenced was PBMCs. CDR3 protein: CASTPGIARETQYF. CDR3 nucleotides: TGTGCCAGCACCCCCGGGATAGCGAGGGAGACCCAGTACTTC.